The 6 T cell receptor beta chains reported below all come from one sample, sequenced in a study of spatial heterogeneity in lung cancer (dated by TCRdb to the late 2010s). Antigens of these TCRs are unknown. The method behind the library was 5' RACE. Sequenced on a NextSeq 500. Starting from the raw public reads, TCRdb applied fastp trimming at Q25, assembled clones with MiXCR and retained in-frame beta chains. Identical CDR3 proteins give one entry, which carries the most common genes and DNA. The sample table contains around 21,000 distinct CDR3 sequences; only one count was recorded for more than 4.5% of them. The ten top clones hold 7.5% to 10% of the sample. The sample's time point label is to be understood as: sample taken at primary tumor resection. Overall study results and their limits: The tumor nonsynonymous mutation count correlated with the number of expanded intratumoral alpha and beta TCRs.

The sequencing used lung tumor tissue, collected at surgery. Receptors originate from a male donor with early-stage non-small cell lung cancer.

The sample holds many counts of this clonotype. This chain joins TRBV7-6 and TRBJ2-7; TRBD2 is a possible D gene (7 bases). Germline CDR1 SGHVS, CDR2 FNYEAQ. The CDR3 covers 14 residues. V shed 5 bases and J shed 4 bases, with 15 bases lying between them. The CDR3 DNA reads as TGTGCCAGCAGCCCCGGGGAGGGGACATACGAGCAGTACTTC. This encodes CASSPGEGTYEQYF.

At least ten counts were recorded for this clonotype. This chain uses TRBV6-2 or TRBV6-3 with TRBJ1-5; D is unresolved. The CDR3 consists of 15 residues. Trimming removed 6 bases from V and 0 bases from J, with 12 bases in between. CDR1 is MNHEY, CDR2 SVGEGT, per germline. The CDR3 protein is CASSHAGLSNQPQHF. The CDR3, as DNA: TGTGCCAGCAGCCACGCAGGTCTTAGCAATCAGCCCCAGCATTTT.

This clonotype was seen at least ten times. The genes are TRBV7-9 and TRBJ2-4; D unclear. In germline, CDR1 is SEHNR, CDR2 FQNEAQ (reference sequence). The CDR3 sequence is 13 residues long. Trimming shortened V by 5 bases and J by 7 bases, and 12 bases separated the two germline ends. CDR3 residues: CASSPPPGNIQYF. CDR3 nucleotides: TGTGCCAGCAGCCCCCCTCCGGGTAACATTCAGTACTTC.

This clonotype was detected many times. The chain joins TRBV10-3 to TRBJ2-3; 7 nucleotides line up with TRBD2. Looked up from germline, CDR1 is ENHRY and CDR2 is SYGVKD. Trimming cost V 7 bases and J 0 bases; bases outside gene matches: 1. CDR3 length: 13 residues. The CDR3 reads CAITGGSTDTQYF. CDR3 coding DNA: TGTGCCATCACGGGGGGAAGCACAGATACGCAGTATTTT.

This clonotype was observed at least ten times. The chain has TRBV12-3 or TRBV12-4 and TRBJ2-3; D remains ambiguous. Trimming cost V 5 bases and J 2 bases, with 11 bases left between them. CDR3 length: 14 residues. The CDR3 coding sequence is TGTGCCAGCAGTCCCCACGCGGACACAGATACGCAGTATTTT. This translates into CASSPHADTDTQYF.

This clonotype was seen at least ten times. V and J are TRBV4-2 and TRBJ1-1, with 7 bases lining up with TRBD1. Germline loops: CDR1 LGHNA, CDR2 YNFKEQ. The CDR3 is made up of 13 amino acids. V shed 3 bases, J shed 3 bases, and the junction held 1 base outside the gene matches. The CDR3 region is CASSHRGDTEAFF. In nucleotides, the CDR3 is TGTGCCAGCAGCCACAGGGGGGACACTGAAGCTTTCTTT.